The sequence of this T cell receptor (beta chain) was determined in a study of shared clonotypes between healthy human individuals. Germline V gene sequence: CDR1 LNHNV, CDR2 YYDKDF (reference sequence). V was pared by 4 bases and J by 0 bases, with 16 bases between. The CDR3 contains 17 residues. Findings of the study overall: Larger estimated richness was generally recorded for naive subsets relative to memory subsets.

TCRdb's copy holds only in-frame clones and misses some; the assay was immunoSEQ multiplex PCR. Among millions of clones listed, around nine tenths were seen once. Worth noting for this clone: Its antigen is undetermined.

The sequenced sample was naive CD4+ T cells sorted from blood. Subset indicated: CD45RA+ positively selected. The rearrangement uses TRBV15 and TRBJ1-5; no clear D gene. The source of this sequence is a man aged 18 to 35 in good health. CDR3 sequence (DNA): TGTGCCACCAGCATATCTCCTGCTCCCCATAGCAATCAGCCCCAGCATTTT. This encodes CATSISPAPHSNQPQHF.